This T cell receptor (beta chain) was sequenced during a study of blood T cells in healthy people across ages. At the level of the study: Template switching picked up about one barcoded beta molecule for each two T cells. Study-wide points: A greater number of naive CD4+ cells and higher diversity distinguished long-lived donors from aged donors.

Primers used in a second PCR of about 6 to 11 cycles were a sample-barcoded 5' primer and a J-beta primer mix. TCRdb re-analysed the 5' RACE reads in MiXCR, keeping a single row per CDR3 protein. In the table there are some 900,000 distinct CDR3 sequences, roughly 43% of which are singletons. As regards this clonotype: Its target is unknown.

The V gene end was trimmed by 4 bases and the J gene end by 3 bases; junction bases not matched to a gene: 7. Germline V gene data show CDR1 as SGHTA and CDR2 as FQGTGA. CDR3 length: 15 residues. The sequence was obtained from a man aged 30 to 39 in good health. Sequenced material: blood. The V and J genes are TRBV7-3 and TRBJ2-5, with 8 bases identical to TRBD1. CDR3: CASSSTGDNEETQYF. In nucleotides, the CDR3 is TGTGCCAGCAGCTCGACAGGGGATAATGAAGAGACCCAGTACTTC.